Detailed here is one T cell receptor beta chain. Its antigen remains unidentified. This sample was included in a study of cytomegalovirus exposure and HLA in healthy donors. PCR used 60 Vbeta primers and 13 Jbeta primers. Sequencing used immunoSEQ multiplex PCR; TCRdb keeps in-frame clones, though not all of them. The repertoire holds some 120,000 clones, with approximately 70% as singletons. Germline lookup yields CDR1 SGHAT and CDR2 FQNNGV. The CDR3 totals 15 residues. The V and J ends lost 3 bases and 1 base, in that order; junction bases with no gene match: 3. Overall study results and limits: A few CMV-associated chains proved CMV antigen-specific in vitro.

Sequences were obtained from PBMCs. This TCR came from a man younger than 40 in good health and CMV-seropositive. This chain connects TRBV11-2 to TRBJ2-1, with 7 bases fitting TRBD1. CDR3 DNA sequence: TGTGCCAGCAGCTTGCTACAGGGGTCCTACAATGAGCAGTTCTTC. The encoded protein is CASSLLQGSYNEQFF.